Listed below are T cell receptor beta chains from one sample, sequenced in a study of cytotoxic CD8 clonotypes in ibrutinib-treated CLL. Profiling relied on immunoSEQ multiplex PCR, and the TCRdb table lists in-frame clones only, not all of them. The table shows around 41,000 clones, with around 70% occurring only once. The sequencing here drew on PBMCs, taken at disease progression, from a patient treated with ibrutinib. The receptors here all came from a human donor with chronic lymphocytic leukemia. Both conserved end residues are part of each CDR3. D genes are given only for firm matches. Size values are once, few and many counts, or a class for expanded clones, and some rows have none.

>.|TRBJ2-5|TRBV5-1|.
TGCGCCAGCAGCTTGGGCGCGACCAACCAAGAGACCCAGTACTTC
CASSLGATNQETQYF
>.|TRBJ2-1|TRBV19|.
TGTGCCAGTAGTATTGATCCGAGCTCCTACAATGAGCAGTTCTTC
CASSIDPSSYNEQFF
>.|TRBJ2-2|TRBV9|TRBD1
TGTGCCAGCAGCCCAAGAGGGGGCCCTGGCGCCGGGGAGCTGTTTTTT
CASSPRGGPGAGELFF
>.|TRBJ1-1|TRBV2|.
TGTGCCAGCAGAGAAGGCAGGACGAGGATTGAAGCTTTCTTT
CASREGRTRIEAFF
>.|TRBJ1-4|TRBV4-1|.
TGCGCCAGCAGCCAAGACAGGGAAACTAATGAAAAACTGTTTTTT
CASSQDRETNEKLFF
>.|TRBJ1-2|TRBV7-3|TRBD1
TGTGCCAGCAGCAATCCCGGGACAGGGCAGGATGGCTACACCTTC
CASSNPGTGQDGYTF
>few|TRBJ2-2|TRBV7-7|.
TGTGCTAGCAGCCCTGAGGCTGGCGGGGAGCTGTTTTTT
CASSPEAGGELFF
>.|TRBJ1-1|TRBV25-1|.
TGTGCCAGCAGTGAAGGGGTCGGGGGCGCTTCGACTGAAGCTTTCTTT
CASSEGVGGASTEAFF
>.|TRBJ1-1|TRBV4-1|.
TGCGCCAGCAGCCAAGGACAGGTGAACACTGAAGCTTTCTTT
CASSQGQVNTEAFF
>.|TRBJ2-3|TRBV6-6|.
TGTGCCAGCAGTTTAGGCACAGATACGCAGTATTTT
CASSLGTDTQYF
>.|TRBJ2-5|TRBV15|.
TGTGCCACCAGCAGAGAACGGAACCAAGAGACCCAGTACTTC
CATSRERNQETQYF
>.|TRBJ1-4|TRBV4-1|.
TGCGCCAGCAGCCAATTCAGGGGAAATGAAAAACTGTTTTTT
CASSQFRGNEKLFF
>once|TRBJ2-7|TRBV28|TRBD1
TGTGCCAGCAGTTTATTTGGGACAGGCAACTACGAGCAGTACTTC
CASSLFGTGNYEQYF
>.|TRBJ2-1|TRBV7-9|.
TGTGCCAGCAGCTTAGCGCGCGGTACTTACAATGAGCAGTTCTTC
CASSLARGTYNEQFF
>few|TRBJ1-2|TRBV18|.
TGTGCCAGCTCCCTCGGACAGCTGGGGGGCTACACCTTC
CASSLGQLGGYTF
>.|TRBJ1-5|TRBV28|TRBD1
TGTGCCAGCAGAAAAACAAACCTTAGACAGGGCCGGGTCCAGCCCCAGCATTTT
CASRKTNLRQGRVQPQHF
>.|TRBJ1-1|TRBV5-1|.
TGCGCCAGCAGCCCCGGGACATCGGCTCGGGCTTTCTTT
CASSPGTSARAFF
>.|TRBJ1-1|TRBV6-5|.
TGTGCCAGCAGTTACGCGGAGAGGACTGAAGCTTTCTTT
CASSYAERTEAFF
>.|TRBJ2-1|TRBV19|TRBD2
TGTGCCAGTAGTATTGCACTAGCGGGTTACAATGAGCAGTTCTTC
CASSIALAGYNEQFF
>.|TRBJ1-1|TRBV5-4|.
TGTGCCAGCAGCTTGGGGGGGGACACTGAAGCTTTCTTT
CASSLGGDTEAFF
>.|TRBJ2-7|TRBV6-1|.
TGTGCCAGCAGGGCGGGACAGCATCTCTACGAGCAGTACTTC
CASRAGQHLYEQYF
>.|TRBJ1-3|TRBV30|TRBD1
TGTGCCTGGAGACAACAGGGGGCAGTTGGAAACACCATATATTTT
CAWRQQGAVGNTIYF
>.|TRBJ2-3|TRBV9|.
TGTGCCAGCAGCGTAGAGATACCAGATACGCAGTATTTT
CASSVEIPDTQYF
>.|TRBJ1-2|TRBV7-8|.
TGTGCCAGCAGCTCAAGACTTGGCCACGACTATGGCTACACCTTC
CASSSRLGHDYGYTF
>.|TRBJ2-7|TRBV9|.
TGTGCCAGCAGCGTGGGAGGGGGGACCTACGAGCAGTACTTC
CASSVGGGTYEQYF
>.|TRBJ1-4|TRBV15|.
TGTGCCACCAGCAGACCGGGAGATAATGAAAAACTGTTTTTT
CATSRPGDNEKLFF
>.|TRBJ2-6|TRBV7-3|.
TGTGCCAGCAGCTTCCTATCTGGGGCCAACGTCCTGACTTTC
CASSFLSGANVLTF
>.|TRBJ1-1|TRBV5-1|.
TGCGCCAGCAGCCCCGCGTGGGGGTTGAACACTGAAGCTTTCTTT
CASSPAWGLNTEAFF
>.|TRBJ2-2|TRBV2|.
TGTGCCAGCGGCTCCCCTGAGCTTACGAACACCGGGGAGCTGTTTTTT
CASGSPELTNTGELFF
>few|TRBJ1-1|TRBV14|.
TGTGCCAGCAGCCAAGTATACACTGAAGCTTTCTTT
CASSQVYTEAFF
>.|TRBJ2-1|TRBV10-3|.
TGTGCCACCACTACCCGGGACGGTCCCTACAATGAGCAGTTCTTC
CATTTRDGPYNEQFF
>.|TRBJ2-1|TRBV6-1|.
TGTGCCAGCGGGAGCTCCTACAATGAGCAGTTCTTC
CASGSSYNEQFF
>.|TRBJ1-1|TRBV7-6|.
TGTGCCAGCAGCTTAGCCGGGGGGAGCACTGAAGCTTTCTTT
CASSLAGGSTEAFF
>.|TRBJ1-1|TRBV29-1|.
TGCAGCGTTGCTCTGAGGGCCGGCACTGAAGCTTTCTTT
CSVALRAGTEAFF
>few|TRBJ1-1|TRBV5-1|.
TGCGCCAGCAGGGAACCAAACACTGAAGCTTTCTTT
CASREPNTEAFF
>few|TRBJ1-1|TRBV27|TRBD1
TGTGCCAGCAGTACCAACAACGGACAGGGTGAAGCTTTCTTT
CASSTNNGQGEAFF
>.|TRBJ2-3|TRBV5-1|TRBD1
TGCGCCAGCAGCCCGGGCGGGACAGGGTTTGTAGATACGCAGTATTTT
CASSPGGTGFVDTQYF
>.|TRBJ2-3|TRBV7-3|TRBD2
TGTGCCAGCAGCACGGGGGGGCCAGCAGATACGCAGTATTTT
CASSTGGPADTQYF
>few|TRBJ2-2|TRBV27|TRBD2
TGTGCCAGCAGTTTCCAACTAGCGCACGCGAGCACCGGGGAGCTGTTTTTT
CASSFQLAHASTGELFF
>.|TRBJ2-5|TRBV7-9|TRBD2
TGTGCCAGCAGCTCCAGGACTAGCATAGAGACCCAGTACTTC
CASSSRTSIETQYF
>.|TRBJ1-6|TRBV4-2|.
TGTGCCAGCAGCCAAGATGAGCGGGCCCTCCAAAGCTTT
CASSQDERALQSF
>.|TRBJ1-2|TRBV11-1|.
TGTGCCAGCAGCTTAAGGCAGGGCGCCCTGTATGGCTACACCTTC
CASSLRQGALYGYTF
>.|TRBJ2-3|TRBV6-4|.
TGTGCCAGCAGTGAACAGGGCGGAGATACGCAGTATTTT
CASSEQGGDTQYF
>.|TRBJ1-2|TRBV5-1|.
TGCGCCAGCAGCTCCGGGGCGGAGGATGGCTACACCTTC
CASSSGAEDGYTF
>.|TRBJ1-2|TRBV7-9|.
TGTGCCAGCAGCTTAGGGATTGGGGCCTCTCTCTATGGCTACACCTTC
CASSLGIGASLYGYTF
>.|TRBJ1-6|TRBV6-5|TRBD1
TGTGCCAGCAGTTACTTCGGGACAGGAGATTCACCCCTCCACTTT
CASSYFGTGDSPLHF
>once|TRBJ2-5|TRBV2|TRBD1
TGTGCCAGCAGTTTCGACCCGGACAGGGGGGAGACCCAGTACTTC
CASSFDPDRGETQYF
>.|TRBJ1-1|TRBV18|.
TGTGCCAGCTCACGACTAGGGGTGGGGACTGAAGCTTTCTTT
CASSRLGVGTEAFF
>.|TRBJ1-2|TRBV9|TRBD1
TGTGCCAGCAGCCCCAGGGACAGGCCGAACTATGGCTACACCTTC
CASSPRDRPNYGYTF
>.|TRBJ2-5|TRBV5-1|TRBD1
TGCGCCAGCAGCCCGGGACAGGGATCGGGAGAGACCCAGTACTTC
CASSPGQGSGETQYF
>.|TRBJ1-1|TRBV27|.
TGTGCCAGCAGCCCCGGTAGGCGGGGGATATTGAACACTGAAGCTTTCTTT
CASSPGRRGILNTEAFF
>.|TRBJ2-1|TRBV4-2|TRBD2
TGTGCCAGCAGCCAAGGAACTAGCGGGCCCAATGAGCAGTTCTTC
CASSQGTSGPNEQFF
>.|TRBJ2-7|TRBV28|.
TGTGCCAGCAGATCTCGTACGGGACCCCTTTACGAGCAGTACTTC
CASRSRTGPLYEQYF